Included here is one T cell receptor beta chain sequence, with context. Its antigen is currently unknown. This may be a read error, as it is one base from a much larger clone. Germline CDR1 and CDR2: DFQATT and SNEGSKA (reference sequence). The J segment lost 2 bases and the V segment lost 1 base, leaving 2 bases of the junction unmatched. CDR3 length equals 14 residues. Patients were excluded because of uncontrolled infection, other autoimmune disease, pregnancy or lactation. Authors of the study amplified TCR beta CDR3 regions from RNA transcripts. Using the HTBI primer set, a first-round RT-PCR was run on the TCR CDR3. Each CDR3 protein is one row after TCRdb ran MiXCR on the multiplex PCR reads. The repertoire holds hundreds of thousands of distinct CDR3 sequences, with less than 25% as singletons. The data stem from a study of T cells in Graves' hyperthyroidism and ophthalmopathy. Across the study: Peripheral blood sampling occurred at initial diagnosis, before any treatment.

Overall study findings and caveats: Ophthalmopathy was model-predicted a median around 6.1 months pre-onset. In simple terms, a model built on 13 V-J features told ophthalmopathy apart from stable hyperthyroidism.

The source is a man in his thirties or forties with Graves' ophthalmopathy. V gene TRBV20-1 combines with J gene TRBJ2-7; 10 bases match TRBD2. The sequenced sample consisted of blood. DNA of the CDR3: TGCAGTGCTAGAGTTAGCGGGGGGCCCTACGAGCAGTACTTC. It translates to CSARVSGGPYEQYF.